The T cell receptor (beta chain) described here comes from a study of cytomegalovirus exposure and HLA in healthy donors (dated by TCRdb to about 2017). As for the study more broadly: In an earlier analysis of some 610 of the donors, 250 to 350 Gb of sequence data and 95 million to 130 million unique TCR beta sequences from about 179 million T cells were reported. The study was designed to test whether signatures of past pathogen exposure could be identified by cataloging public T cell receptors. Of the 300 to 500 genotyped donors, 65% to 90% were placed in the genetic ancestry cluster associated with self-reported Caucasian donors. To predict cytomegalovirus infection status, the study brought together high-throughput TCR immunosequencing, statistical association of individual TCRs with disease status, and machine learning. Across approximately 420 genotyped donors of the cohort, an average of about 200,000 unique TCR beta nucleotide sequences per donor were sequenced, and around 20% of those sequences were non-productive. To study patterns of TCR occurrence, a later analysis re-analyzed previously published TCR beta repertoires from 666 donors and added high-resolution HLA genotyping. All discovery cohort repertoires had been generated using a single sequencing platform. An earlier analysis of 587 of the donors used high-throughput TCR beta sequencing to judge whether each TCR beta V gene segment behaved as functional or pseudogenic. HLA typing covered class I and class II loci at four-digit resolution. The study used immunosequencing to profile the T cell repertoires of 600 to 850 subjects and linked those repertoires to cytomegalovirus serostatus. The number of donors typed differed by locus, with 629-630 for A, B, C, DRB1 and DQB1, roughly 520 for DQA1, 606 for DPA1, and under 490 for DPB1. A later genetic analysis used genome-wide SNP genotypes for about 65% of the 666 donors, treating that subset as a discovery cohort. Rather than drawing on any new phenotypic data, the later analysis identified candidate immune exposures from TCR beta sequences and the way those sequences occurred across donors. Besides the first cohort of some 670 subjects, a separate validation cohort made up of 120 different subjects was used. Donor age, sex, ethnicity and CMV serostatus were compiled together with the repertoire data. Roughly 300 gigabases of sequencing data and roughly 80 million unique TCR sequences made up an early release that covered under 750 HLA-typed donors. A few DR-DQ haplotypes were treated as single units for association and clustering because of strong linkage in the cohort. The research as a whole found: The sequencing pipeline was judged likely to have produced a cluster of highly shared sequence variants as a technical artifact. Most CMV-associated TCR beta chains appeared to be HLA-restricted in a later analysis, and the HLA associations seemed to be driven largely by CMV exposure. The authors suggested that the approach could potentially be generalized to other disease states and immunological phenotypes. Correlated functional status among segregating V segments might reflect linkage disequilibrium, but an unknown experimental factor could not be ruled out. In both the original and validation cohorts, the classifier was reported to diagnose cytomegalovirus status with high specificity and sensitivity. The study listed approximately 150 TCR beta chains as associated with cytomegalovirus. Because HLA typing was missing for some donors at each locus, association tests included only the typed subset. In a later analysis, about 17,000 TCR beta sequences were associated with specific HLA alleles at a false discovery rate of 0.05. A later genetic analysis associated a missense DCLRE1C variant with V-gene and J-gene trimming of TCR beta chains, and an independent cohort replicated the association. According to a later analysis, parvovirus B19, influenza, CMV and Epstein-Barr virus appeared linked to several top co-occurrence clusters. An earlier analysis of some 560 of the donors showed that most TCR beta V segments appeared in productive rearrangements either about 90% or about 30% of the time, which broadly matched IMGT annotations. Sequencing depth was assumed to be roughly uniform across donors in the presence/absence analyses, though that assumption may not hold. This cohort had only TCR beta chains sequenced, and the lack of alpha or paired-chain data limited which features could be detected. A further reported finding was that TCR beta sequences accurately predicted the HLA-A and HLA-B alleles for most subjects in the first cohort. CMV serostatus was the only immune exposure information available for the cohort. A few of the identified cytomegalovirus-associated TCR beta chains were confirmed in vitro to be specific for cytomegalovirus antigens. While some public TCRs were present in many individuals, most TCR sequences turned up only very rarely across donors. Some IMGT-functional V segments, including TRBV6-2 and TRBV6-3, could not be distinguished by the 87-base-pair reads and were therefore excluded. In a later genetic analysis, fewer N-insertions in productive TCRs were reported among donors in an Asian-associated ancestry cluster than the roughly 700-donor mean. In a later analysis, TCR association rates were found to vary across HLA loci, with the most associated TCRs seen for DRB1 alleles and the fewest for HLA-C alleles. When HLA alleles, especially DR and DQ, strongly co-occurred, TCR associations were difficult to assign to individual alleles. In a later analysis, HLA-associated TCR beta chains were found to be more clonally expanded and to have lower generation probabilities than equally common non-associated chains. Because counts were too low, more than 15 rarely observed V segments, including chromosome 9 orphons, were excluded from the earlier analysis of several hundred of the donors.

In total, roughly 710 healthy bone marrow donors made up the cohort. All cohort members were sampled while nominally healthy, although unrecorded immune exposures were likely present. The donor tested CMV seronegative and was one of the 352 seronegative cohort members. Each donor provided a peripheral blood sample, and peripheral blood mononuclear cells were used for TCR beta sequencing. The Qiagen DNeasy Blood Extraction Kit was used to extract genomic DNA from the blood cell samples. The library was made by the immunoSEQ multiplex PCR assay. A mixture of 60 forward primers for TCR Vbeta segments and 13 reverse primers for TCR Jbeta segments was used in the multiplex PCR. Amplification of the CDR3 region of rearranged TCR beta genes was performed with a multiplex PCR assay on genomic DNA. On the Illumina HiSeq System, the amplified TCR beta libraries were sequenced as 87-base-pair reads. The paper's processing steps were these. In a later analysis, roughly 80 million unique TCR beta chains were counted across the approximately 670 repertoires, and around 10 million of these chains were shared by at least two donors. A nearest-neighbor algorithm error-corrected the raw reads and collapsed the reads into unique sequences, merging closely related sequences to remove PCR and sequencing errors. CDR3 sequences were aligned to IMGT reference sequences to assign V, D and J gene segments. For a sequence to be retained, a match of at least six nucleotides was required to both a V gene segment and a J gene segment. A rearrangement was called productive if the CDR3 had no stop codons and remained in frame with V and J, and every other rearrangement was called non-productive. CDR3 was defined by IMGT convention, running from the second conserved V-encoded cysteine to the conserved J-encoded phenylalanine. Sequences without an unambiguous match to a single V gene segment were excluded from the earlier analysis of 587 of the donors. In an earlier analysis of more than 500 of the donors, a V segment was called functional when productive rearrangements were above 56.7%, and segregating when the standard deviation between donors exceeded 5%. To diagnose cytomegalovirus status from the catalog of TCR beta chain sequences, a statistical classification framework was built. In a later analysis, TCR nucleotide sequences were compared against IMGT/GENE-DB human TR gene sequences so that V and J genes could be assigned. The TCRdist pipeline was used in a later analysis to assign CDR3 sequences and most-parsimonious VDJ recombination scenarios. In a later analysis, each TCR beta chain was defined by its CDR3 amino acid sequence together with its V-gene family, and reads lacking a unique V-gene family were excluded. As a way to deal with suspected cross-contamination and a sequencing artifact, a later analysis dropped nearly 600 nucleotide sequences that were highly shared and had low generation probability. For each public chain, a later analysis derived a clonal expansion index from normalized ranks of inferred template counts within each repertoire. A later analysis computed generation probabilities with a VDJ recombination model fitted to out-of-frame rearrangements, and checked the results against IGoR. In a later analysis, hypergeometric tests were used to score TCR-TCR, TCR-HLA and TCR-CMV co-occurrence, with a repertoire-size bias correction applied to TCR pairs. To estimate false discovery rates, a later analysis permuted the HLA or CMV assignments 20 times. In a later analysis, co-occurring TCRs were grouped using DBSCAN, with TCRdist sequence similarity added in when clustering inside HLA-allele-positive subsets. Repertoires with fewer than 30,000 or more than 120,000 public chains were left out of co-occurrence clustering, as were five repertoires with anomalous nucleotide sharing. TCRdb holds this immuneACCESS table with in-frame rearrangements only. Some clones are missing; in checked studies, unresolved V genes explain under half, and the rest has no known cause. That table is the source of V, J and clone size, and D and trimming were worked out from the DNA. This sample's table contains about 130,000 clones. Approximately 2% of the sample rests with the top ten.

A note on this clone: This receptor's antigen is unknown.

The junction shows trimming of 3 bases on V and 0 bases on J, plus 15 bases between the germline ends. The cysteine opens and the phenylalanine closes a CDR3 of 16 amino acids. This entry keeps only the CDR3 DNA: 48 bases, framed from base 1. As encoded in the germline V gene (reference sequence), CDR1 is MNHEY while CDR2 is SMNVEV. The chain joins TRBV27 to TRBJ2-7; a tentative D call is TRBD2 (6 bases match). The TCR was taken from a man between 40 and 49 years old in good health and CMV-seronegative. The sample taken for sequencing was PBMCs. The CDR3 reads CASSFGRRESSYEQYF. In nucleotide form, the sequence is TGTGCCAGCAGTTTTGGCCGGAGGGAGAGCTCCTACGAGCAGTACTTC.